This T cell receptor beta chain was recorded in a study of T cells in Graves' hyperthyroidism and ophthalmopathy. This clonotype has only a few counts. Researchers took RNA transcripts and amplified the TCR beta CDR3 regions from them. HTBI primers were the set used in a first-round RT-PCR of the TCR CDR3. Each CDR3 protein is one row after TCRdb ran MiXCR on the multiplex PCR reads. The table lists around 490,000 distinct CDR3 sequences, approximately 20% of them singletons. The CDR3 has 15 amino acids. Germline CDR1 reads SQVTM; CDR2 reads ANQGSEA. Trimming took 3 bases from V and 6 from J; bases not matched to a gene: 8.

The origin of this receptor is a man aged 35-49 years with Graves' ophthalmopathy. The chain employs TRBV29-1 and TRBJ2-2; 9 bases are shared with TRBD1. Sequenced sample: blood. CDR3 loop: CSVDLGTGLSGELFF. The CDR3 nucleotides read TGCAGCGTTGACCTGGGGACAGGGTTATCCGGGGAGCTGTTTTTT.